This T cell receptor (beta chain) comes out of a study of OX40 agonist ivuxolimab in advanced cancers. Study observations and caveats: At 0.1 to 3.0 mg/kg and by week 6, CD4+ and CD8+ T cells in the blood had expanded clonally.

As to this clone: Its target is not known.

Using immunoSEQ multiplex PCR, the repertoire was profiled, and TCRdb retains in-frame clones only, with some absent. The data hold fewer than 35,000 clones, with over 75% observed a single time. Blood draws occurred at baseline, cycle 4 day 1, and cycle 7 day 1. The sequence was obtained from an adult with an advanced solid tumor such as melanoma, head and neck, liver or kidney cancer. The source was CD4+ or CD8+ T cells sorted from blood, collected in a trial of the OX40 agonist ivuxolimab.

CDR3 residues: CAIGSAGGAYEQYF. The CDR3 DNA is TGTGCCATCGGATCAGCGGGAGGGGCCTACGAGCAGTACTTC. The chain recombines TRBV10-3 with TRBJ2-5, with 10 bases aligning to TRBD2. The DNA end favors TRBJ2-7, so the J call may be wrong. The CDR3 runs 14 residues. Germline values: CDR1 ENHRY, CDR2 SYGVKD.